This T cell receptor (beta chain) was documented in a study of blood T cells in healthy people across ages. Findings of the study overall: TCR beta diversity, measured per million T cells, fell in a roughly linear way with age. Since the PBMCs were unsorted, naive and antigen-experienced cells could not be conclusively compared.

Primers used in a second PCR of about 7 to 12 cycles were a sample-barcoded 5' primer and a J-beta primer mix. TCRdb reprocessed the 5' RACE reads via MiXCR and lists one record per CDR3 protein. Among about 600,000 distinct CDR3 sequences listed, roughly 43% were seen once. CDR3 size: 17 residues. In germline, CDR1 is LGHDT, CDR2 YNNKEL (reference sequence). V lost 8 bases, J lost 4 bases, and 14 bases stayed unmatched. For this clonotype: The antigen is not known.

The source of this sequence is an elderly man in good health. This chain links TRBV3-1 with TRBJ2-3; 11 bases map to TRBD2. The sample taken for sequencing was blood. CDR3 in DNA: TGTGCCAGCGGGCCGGGACTAGCGGCGGCGGGAGCAGATACGCAGTATTTT. Translation: CASGPGLAAAGADTQYF.